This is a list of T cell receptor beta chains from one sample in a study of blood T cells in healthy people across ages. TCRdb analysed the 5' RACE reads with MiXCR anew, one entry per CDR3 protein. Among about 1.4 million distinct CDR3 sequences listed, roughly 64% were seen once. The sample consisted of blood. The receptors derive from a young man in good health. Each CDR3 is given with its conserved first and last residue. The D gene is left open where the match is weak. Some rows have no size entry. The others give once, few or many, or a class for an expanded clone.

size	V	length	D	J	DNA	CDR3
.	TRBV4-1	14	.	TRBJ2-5	TGCGCCAGCAGCCAAGTCTTTGGCGGGGAGACCCAGTACTTC	CASSQVFGGETQYF
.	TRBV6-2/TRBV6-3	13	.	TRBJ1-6	TGTGCCAGCAGGCAGACGGGGAATTCACCCCTCCACTTT	CASRQTGNSPLHF
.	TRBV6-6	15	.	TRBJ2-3	TGTGCCAGCAGTTACTCTACCCCTAGCACAGATACGCAGTATTTT	CASSYSTPSTDTQYF
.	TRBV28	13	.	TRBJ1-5	TGTGCCAGCAGAGACACCCTCCATCAGCCCCAGCATTTT	CASRDTLHQPQHF
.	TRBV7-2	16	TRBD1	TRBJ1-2	TGTGCCAGCAGCCTCCTCGGACAGGGCTATATGGGTGGCTACACCTTC	CASSLLGQGYMGGYTF
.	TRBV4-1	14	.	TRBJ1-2	TGCGCCAGCAGCCAGCCCCGGGGGGGGGTTGGCTACACCTTC	CASSQPRGGVGYTF
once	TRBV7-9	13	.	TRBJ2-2	TGTGCCAGCAGCATGTACCAGACCGGGGAGCTGTTTTTT	CASSMYQTGELFF
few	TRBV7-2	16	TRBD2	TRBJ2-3	TGTGCCAGCAGCTCCCCAGCGGGGGGGAGGACAGATACGCAGTATTTT	CASSSPAGGRTDTQYF
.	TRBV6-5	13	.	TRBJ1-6	TGTGCCAGCAGCGGAACACCAGTGACGTTCCTCCACTTT	CASSGTPVTFLHF
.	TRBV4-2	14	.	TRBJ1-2	TGTGCCAGCAGCCCCGGGCAGGGTTTTAGTGGCTACACCTTC	CASSPGQGFSGYTF
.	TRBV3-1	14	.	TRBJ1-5	TGTGCCAGCAGCCAAGAAGGGGGTATCAGGCCCCAGCATTTT	CASSQEGGIRPQHF
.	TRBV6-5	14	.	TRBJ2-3	TGTGCCAGCAGCCTCAAACCAGGGTCAGATACGCAGTATTTT	CASSLKPGSDTQYF
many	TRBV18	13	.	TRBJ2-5	TGTGCCAGCTCACCAGACAGCCAAGAGACCCAGTACTTC	CASSPDSQETQYF
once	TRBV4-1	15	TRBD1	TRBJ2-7	TGCGCCAGCAGCCGGAACAGGGGGGATATCCACGAGCAGTACTTC	CASSRNRGDIHEQYF
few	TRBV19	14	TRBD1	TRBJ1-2	TGTGCCAGTAGTGTACAGGGGGATAACTATGGCAACACCTTC	CASSVQGDNYGNTF
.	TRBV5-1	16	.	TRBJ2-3	TGCGCCAGCAGGCCCCTCGAGTTTACTAGCACAGATACGCAGTATTTT	CASRPLEFTSTDTQYF
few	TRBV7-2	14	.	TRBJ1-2	TGTGCCAGCAGCCGGGACAAGGCTAACTATGGCTACACCTTC	CASSRDKANYGYTF
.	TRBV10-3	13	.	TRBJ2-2	TGTGCCATCAGTGCTAGCGTTGGCGGGGAGCTGTTTTTT	CAISASVGGELFF
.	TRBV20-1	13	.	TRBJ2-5	TGCAGTGCTAGGGACTACCGGCAAGAGACCCAGTACTTC	CSARDYRQETQYF
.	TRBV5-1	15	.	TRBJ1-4	TGCGCCAGCAGCTTTATGGCTGCATCTAATGAAAAACTGTTTTTT	CASSFMAASNEKLFF
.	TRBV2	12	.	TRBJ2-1	TGTGCCAGCAGAGCTCCGGGAGCTGAGCAGTTCTTC	CASRAPGAEQFF
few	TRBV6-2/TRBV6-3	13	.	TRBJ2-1	TGTGCCAGCAGTCCCGGGACTCTGAGTGAGCAGTTCTTC	CASSPGTLSEQFF
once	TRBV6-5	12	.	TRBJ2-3	TGTGCCAGCAGGCAAGACTATAATACGCAGTATTTT	CASRQDYNTQYF
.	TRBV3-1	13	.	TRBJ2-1	TGTACCAGCAGCCTCAGCTCCTACAATGAGCAGTTCTTC	CTSSLSSYNEQFF
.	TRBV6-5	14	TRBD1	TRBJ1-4	TGTGCCAGCAGTAACAGGGGGTTCGATGAAAAACTGTTTTTT	CASSNRGFDEKLFF
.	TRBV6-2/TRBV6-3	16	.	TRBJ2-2	TGTGCCAGCTCCCAGGTAGACCTCCGATACACCGGGGAGCTGTTTTTT	CASSQVDLRYTGELFF
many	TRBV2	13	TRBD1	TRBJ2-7	TGTGCCAGCAGGGACAGGGGGTCCTACGAGCAGTACTTC	CASRDRGSYEQYF
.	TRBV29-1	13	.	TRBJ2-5	TGCAGCGCCCCCGGGACAAATCAAGAGACCCAGTACTTC	CSAPGTNQETQYF
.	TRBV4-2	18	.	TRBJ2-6	TGTGTCAGCAGCCCACTGGATGGACGGAGCTCTGGGGCCAACGTCCTGACTTTC	CVSSPLDGRSSGANVLTF
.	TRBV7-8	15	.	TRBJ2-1	TGTGCCAGCAGCTTAGCAAACACTAGGACCAATGAGCAGTTCTTC	CASSLANTRTNEQFF
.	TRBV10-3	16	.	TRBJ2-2	TGTGCCATCATGACATTCTTTAGGCCGAACACCGGGGAGCTGTTTTTT	CAIMTFFRPNTGELFF
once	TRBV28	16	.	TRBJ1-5	TGTGCCAGCAGGGGAAGCGGCTACTCAAGCAATCAGCCCCAGCATTTT	CASRGSGYSSNQPQHF
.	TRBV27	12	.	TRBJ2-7	TGTGCCAGCACACCGGGGGCGGGGGAGCAGTACTTC	CASTPGAGEQYF
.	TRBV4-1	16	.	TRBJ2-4	TGCGCCAGCAGCCAAGAGGCAGGGCGTATTGCGAACATTCAGTACTTC	CASSQEAGRIANIQYF
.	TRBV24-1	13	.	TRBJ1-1	TGTGCCACCAGTGATGGTTTCACCTCCGAAGCTTTCTTT	CATSDGFTSEAFF
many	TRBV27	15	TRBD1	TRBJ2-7	TGTGCCAGCAGTTTAGGCGGGACAGGTACCTACGAGCAGTACTTC	CASSLGGTGTYEQYF
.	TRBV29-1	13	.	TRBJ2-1	TGCAGCGTCGCCCAGGGTCCCCCCAATGAGCAGTTCTTC	CSVAQGPPNEQFF
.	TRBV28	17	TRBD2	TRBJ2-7	TGTGCCAGCAGAGGGGCCCTGTGGGCGGGGGGGCTAAATGAGCAGTACTTC	CASRGALWAGGLNEQYF
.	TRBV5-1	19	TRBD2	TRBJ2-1	TGCGCCAGCAGCTTGGTATTTGGGACTAACCCGGACCGAGCGGGTGAGCAGTTCTTC	CASSLVFGTNPDRAGEQFF
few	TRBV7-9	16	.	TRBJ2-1	TGTGCCAGCAGCTTAGTTCGTGGGGCCATCTACAATGAGCAGTTCTTC	CASSLVRGAIYNEQFF
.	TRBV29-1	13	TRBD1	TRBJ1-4	TGCAGCGTTGAAGCAGGGGGTGGTGAAAAACTGTTTTTT	CSVEAGGGEKLFF
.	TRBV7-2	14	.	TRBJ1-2	TGTGCCAGCAGCTTAGAACAGGAAGGGTATGGCTACACCTTC	CASSLEQEGYGYTF
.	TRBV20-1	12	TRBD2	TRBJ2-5	TGCAGTGCTGGGTCGGCGGGAGAGGAGCAGTACTTC	CSAGSAGEEQYF
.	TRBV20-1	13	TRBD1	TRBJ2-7	TGCAGTGCAAAGGACAGGGTCAACCACGAGCAGTACTTC	CSAKDRVNHEQYF
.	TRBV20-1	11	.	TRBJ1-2	TGCAGTGCTAGCCGGGGGAATGGCTACACCTTC	CSASRGNGYTF
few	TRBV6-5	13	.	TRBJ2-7	TGTGCCAGCAGTTCCCTTAGGGGGTACGAGCAGTACTTC	CASSSLRGYEQYF
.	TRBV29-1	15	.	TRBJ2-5	TGCAGCGTTGAAGAGGTATTAGCGGAACAAGAGACCCAGTACTTC	CSVEEVLAEQETQYF
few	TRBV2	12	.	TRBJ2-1	TGTGCCAGCAGTCAGCCCTACAATGAGCAGTTCTTC	CASSQPYNEQFF
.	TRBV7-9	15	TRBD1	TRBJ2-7	TGTGCCAGCAGTCGTGGGGACAGCGCTTTCTACGAGCAGTACTTC	CASSRGDSAFYEQYF
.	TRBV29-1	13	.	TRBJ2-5	TGCAGCGTAGCCTGGGCTGCGCGGGAGACCCAGTACTTC	CSVAWAARETQYF
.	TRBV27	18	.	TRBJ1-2	TGTGCCAGCAGTTTTCTCGGGGGGAGGGACGGCGACCGTTATGGCTACACCTTC	CASSFLGGRDGDRYGYTF
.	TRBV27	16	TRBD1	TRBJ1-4	TGTGCCAGCAGCTCGGCCGGGACAGGGGGCGGTGAAAAACTGTTTTTT	CASSSAGTGGGEKLFF
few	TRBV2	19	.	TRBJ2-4	TGTGCCAGCAGTGTGGTGGGGGGCCATCAAGAGAGTCCCAAAAACATTCAGTACTTC	CASSVVGGHQESPKNIQYF